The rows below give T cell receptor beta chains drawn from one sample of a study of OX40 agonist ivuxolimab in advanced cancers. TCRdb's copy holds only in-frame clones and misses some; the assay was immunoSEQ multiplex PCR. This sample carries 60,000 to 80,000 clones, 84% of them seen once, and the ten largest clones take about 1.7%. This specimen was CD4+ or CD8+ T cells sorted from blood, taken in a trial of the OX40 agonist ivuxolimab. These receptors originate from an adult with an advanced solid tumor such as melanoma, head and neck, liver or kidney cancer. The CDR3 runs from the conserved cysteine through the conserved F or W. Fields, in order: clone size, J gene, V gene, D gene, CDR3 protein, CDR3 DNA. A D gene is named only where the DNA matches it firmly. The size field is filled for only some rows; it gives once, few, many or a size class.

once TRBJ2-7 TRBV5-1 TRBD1 CASRLRQGHSYEQYF TGCGCCAGCAGGCTCCGACAGGGCCACTCCTACGAGCAGTACTTC
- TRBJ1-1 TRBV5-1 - CASSLSTANTEAFF TGCGCCAGCAGCTTGTCGACGGCGAACACTGAAGCTTTCTTT
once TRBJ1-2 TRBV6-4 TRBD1 CASRPRGQGNYGYTF TGTGCCAGCCGACCAAGGGGACAGGGGAACTATGGCTACACCTTC
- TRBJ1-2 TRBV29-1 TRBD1 CSVGEGQNNYGYTF TGCAGCGTTGGGGAGGGACAGAATAACTATGGCTACACCTTC
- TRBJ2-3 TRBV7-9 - CASSLRGGETDTQYF TGTGCCAGCAGCTTAAGGGGTGGGGAAACAGATACGCAGTATTTT
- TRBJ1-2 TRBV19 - CASSVRGGRANYGYTF TGTGCCAGTAGTGTAAGGGGGGGTCGAGCTAACTATGGCTACACCTTC
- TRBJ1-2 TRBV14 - CASTPAGNYGYTF TGTGCCAGCACTCCGGCGGGAAACTATGGCTACACCTTC
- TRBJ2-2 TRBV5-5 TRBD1 CASSLTGGVGTGELFF TGTGCCAGCAGCTTGACAGGGGGCGTTGGCACCGGGGAGCTGTTTTTT
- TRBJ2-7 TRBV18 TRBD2 CASQTASGRAGEQYF TGTGCCAGCCAGACCGCGAGCGGGAGGGCTGGCGAGCAGTACTTC
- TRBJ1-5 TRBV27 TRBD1 CASSPRTGNQPQHF TGTGCCAGCAGTCCTCGGACAGGGAACCAGCCCCAGCATTTT
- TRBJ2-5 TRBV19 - CATTDPEKETQYF TGTGCCACCACGGACCCCGAGAAAGAGACCCAGTACTTC
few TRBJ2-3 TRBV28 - CASSFLVRVSTDTQYF TGTGCCAGCAGTTTTTTGGTCAGGGTTAGCACAGATACGCAGTATTTT
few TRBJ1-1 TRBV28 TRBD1 CASSGPGQGNTEAFF TGTGCCAGCAGTGGACCGGGACAGGGGAACACTGAAGCTTTCTTT
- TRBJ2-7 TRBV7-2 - CASSQVVAGRQYF TGTGCCAGCAGCCAGGTGGTGGCGGGACGTCAGTACTTC
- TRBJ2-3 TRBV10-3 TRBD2 CAISSRTSEVDTQYF TGTGCCATCAGCAGCAGGACTAGCGAAGTAGATACGCAGTATTTT
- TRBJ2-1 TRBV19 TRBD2 CASSTPGTRLHNEQFF TGTGCCAGTAGTACCCCCGGGACTAGGTTGCACAATGAGCAGTTCTTC
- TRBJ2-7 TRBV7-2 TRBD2 CASSLGYSGSKKQYF TGTGCCAGCAGCTTAGGATATAGCGGGAGTAAAAAGCAGTACTTC
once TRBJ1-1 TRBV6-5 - CASSYEGKHTEAFF TGTGCCAGCAGTTACGAGGGTAAACACACTGAAGCTTTCTTT
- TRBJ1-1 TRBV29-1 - CSVVRPMNTEAFF TGCAGCGTTGTCCGGCCAATGAACACTGAAGCTTTCTTT
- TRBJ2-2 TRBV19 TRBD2 CATRRSIVAGGRSGELFF TGTGCCACCCGAAGGTCTATCGTTGCGGGAGGTAGGAGCGGGGAGCTGTTTTTT
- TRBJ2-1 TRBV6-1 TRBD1 CASRAGTGWVNEQFF TGTGCCAGCAGGGCCGGGACAGGATGGGTCAATGAGCAGTTCTTC
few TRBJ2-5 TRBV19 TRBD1 CASSIDADRLAQYF TGTGCCAGTAGTATAGATGCGGACAGGCTCGCCCAGTACTTC
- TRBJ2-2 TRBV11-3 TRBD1 CASSFSGGVAGELFF TGTGCCAGCAGCTTTTCAGGGGGAGTAGCCGGGGAGCTGTTTTTT
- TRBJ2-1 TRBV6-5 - CASSSPSAQFF TGTGCCAGCAGTTCCCCTAGCGCCCAGTTCTTC
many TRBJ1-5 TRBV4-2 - CASSQDWGSQPQHF TGTGCCAGCAGCCAAGATTGGGGTTCGCAGCCCCAGCATTTT
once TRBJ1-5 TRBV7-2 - CASNKDRNQPQHF TGTGCCAGCAACAAAGACAGAAATCAGCCCCAGCATTTT
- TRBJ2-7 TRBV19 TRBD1 CAGSIRQGLYYEQYF TGTGCCGGTAGTATCCGACAGGGCTTATACTACGAGCAGTACTTC
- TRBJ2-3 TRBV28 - CATKLAQATDTQYF TGTGCCACCAAGCTAGCGCAGGCCACAGATACGCAGTATTTT
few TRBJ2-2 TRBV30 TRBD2 CAWRPGVGSGRAGTGELFF TGTGCCTGGAGACCAGGGGTGGGTAGCGGGAGGGCAGGGACCGGGGAGCTGTTTTTT
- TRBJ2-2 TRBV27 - CASSYLQGTGELFF TGTGCCAGCAGTTACTTACAAGGCACCGGGGAGCTGTTTTTT
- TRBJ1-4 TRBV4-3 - CASSQVLGSREKLFF TGCGCCAGCAGCCAAGTTTTGGGTTCGCGAGAAAAACTGTTTTTT
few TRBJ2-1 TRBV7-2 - CASSLRDPGYNEQFF TGTGCCAGCAGCCTCCGGGACCCAGGGTACAATGAGCAGTTCTTC
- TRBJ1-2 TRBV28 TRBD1 CASSTQSTGEGYTF TGTGCCAGCAGTACACAATCAACAGGGGAAGGCTACACCTTC
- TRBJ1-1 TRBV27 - CASSPGTAEGTEAFF TGTGCCAGCAGTCCCGGTACAGCAGAAGGCACTGAAGCTTTCTTT
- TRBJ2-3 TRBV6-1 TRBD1 CASSVYRGHIYGFTDTQYF TGTGCCAGCAGTGTTTACAGGGGGCATATCTATGGGTTCACAGATACGCAGTATTTT
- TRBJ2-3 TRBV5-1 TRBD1 CASTVTGDTDTQYF TGCGCCAGCACGGTTACAGGGGACACAGATACGCAGTATTTT
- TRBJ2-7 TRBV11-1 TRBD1 CASTPVPGGEYYEQYF TGTGCCAGCACCCCAGTGCCAGGGGGCGAATACTACGAGCAGTACTTC
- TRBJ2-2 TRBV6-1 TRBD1 CASKGTGMTGELFF TGTGCCAGCAAAGGGACAGGGATGACCGGGGAGCTGTTTTTT
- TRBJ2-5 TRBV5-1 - CASRKGTIVQETQYF TGCGCCAGCAGGAAGGGGACAATTGTCCAAGAGACCCAGTACTTC
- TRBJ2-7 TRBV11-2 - CASSLGGPGVAYEQYF TGTGCCAGCAGCCTGGGGGGGCCAGGGGTCGCCTACGAGCAGTACTTC
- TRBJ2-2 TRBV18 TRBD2 CASSPRLAGGTGELFF TGTGCCAGCTCACCGCGACTAGCGGGAGGTACCGGGGAGCTGTTTTTT
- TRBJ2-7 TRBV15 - CATSREGGGVYEQYF TGTGCCACCAGCCGAGAGGGGGGGGGCGTCTACGAGCAGTACTTC
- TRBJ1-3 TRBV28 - CASNGRPVSGNTIYF TGTGCCAGCAATGGTAGGCCCGTCTCTGGAAACACCATATATTTT
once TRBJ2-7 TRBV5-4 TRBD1 CASSGYGHRGPNAPYEQYF TGTGCCAGCAGCGGATACGGGCACAGGGGTCCTAACGCTCCCTACGAGCAGTACTTC
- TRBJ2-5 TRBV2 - CASEMGRGETQYF TGTGCCTCCGAGATGGGGAGAGGGGAGACCCAGTACTTC
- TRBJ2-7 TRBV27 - CASTMDYSYEQYF TGTGCCAGCACTATGGACTACTCCTACGAGCAGTACTTC
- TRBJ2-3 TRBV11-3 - CASSLGRTDTQYF TGTGCCAGCAGCCTCGGCCGCACAGATACGCAGTATTTT
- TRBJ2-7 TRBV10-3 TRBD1 CAIRLGQVPYEQYF TGTGCCATCAGATTAGGACAGGTACCCTACGAGCAGTACTTC
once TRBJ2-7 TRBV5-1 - CASSPRAGEPYEQYF TGCGCCAGCAGCCCCCGGGCAGGAGAACCTTACGAGCAGTACTTC
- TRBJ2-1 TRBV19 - CASSAIEGAYNEQFF TGTGCCAGTAGTGCGATAGAGGGGGCCTACAATGAGCAGTTCTTC
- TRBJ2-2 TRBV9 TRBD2 CASSVAPSGRAGLSTGELFF TGTGCCAGCAGCGTAGCCCCCAGCGGGAGGGCCGGATTGAGCACCGGGGAGCTGTTTTTT
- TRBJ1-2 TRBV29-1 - CSVSGHFYGYTF TGCAGCGTTAGTGGACACTTCTATGGCTACACCTTC
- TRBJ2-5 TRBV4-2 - CASSQGRSASEGETQYF TGTGCCAGCAGCCAAGGGAGGTCAGCGTCTGAGGGGGAGACCCAGTACTTC
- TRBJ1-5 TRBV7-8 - CASSRGRVGNQPQHF TGTGCCAGCAGCCGCGGTAGGGTTGGCAATCAGCCCCAGCATTTT